Shown below are 21 T cell receptor beta chains from a single sample sequenced in a study of cytomegalovirus exposure and HLA in healthy donors. The PCR ran on 60 Vbeta and 13 Jbeta primers. Profiling relied on immunoSEQ multiplex PCR, and the TCRdb table lists in-frame clones only, not all of them. Among about 78,000 clones listed, around 80% were seen once. The sequencing input was PBMCs. These receptors were taken from a woman aged 45-65 years in good health and CMV-seropositive.

V is TRBV30 and J is TRBJ2-1, with 7 bases matching TRBD2. From germline, CDR1 is GTSNPN and CDR2 SVGIG (reference sequence). Trimming took 3 bases from V and 13 from J; bases not matched to a gene: 12. The CDR3 sequence is 13 residues long. CDR3 sequence reads: CAWRFRGVGEQFF. CDR3 DNA: TGTGCCTGGAGGTTTCGGGGGGTGGGTGAACAGTTCTTC.

The gene calls are TRBV7-3 and TRBJ2-1, with 8 bases lining up with TRBD2. Germline trimming cut 5 bases from V and 0 bases from J; bases unmatched to any gene: 3. The CDR3 is 15 amino acids. Germline V gives CDR1 SGHTA, CDR2 FQGTGA. CDR3 amino acids: CASSPAGGSYNEQFF. CDR3 coding DNA: TGTGCCAGCAGCCCTGCGGGGGGCTCCTACAATGAGCAGTTCTTC.

V gene TRBV14 combines with J gene TRBJ1-2; D might be TRBD1 (5 bases). Germline values: CDR1 SGHDN, CDR2 FVKESK. The V gene lost 2 bases and the J gene lost 2 bases, with 9 bases spanning the gap. This CDR3 spans 14 amino acids. CDR3 sequence: CASSQPGGNYGYTF. The CDR3 nucleotides read TGTGCCAGCAGCCAACCCGGGGGAAACTATGGCTACACCTTC.

This clone was seen once. The genes are TRBV27 and TRBJ1-5; D unresolved. The germline V gene encodes CDR1 MNHEY and CDR2 SMNVEV (reference sequence). This CDR3 has 15 amino acids. Trimming took 2 bases from V and 0 from J, leaving 8 bases between them. As DNA, the CDR3 is TGTGCCAGCAGTTTAGGTAGCAATAGCAATCAGCCCCAGCATTTT. As protein: CASSLGSNSNQPQHF.

This clone has only a few counts. The chain uses TRBV2 and TRBJ2-7, with D tentatively TRBD2 (5 bases). The CDR3 has 13 residues. Germline values: CDR1 SNHLY, CDR2 FYNNEI. Trimming removed 7 bases at V and 1 base at J, with 11 bases between. CDR3 DNA sequence: TGTGCCAGCACAGCGGCAGATTCCTACGAGCAGTACTTC. This codes for CASTAADSYEQYF.

V gene TRBV6-1 combines with J gene TRBJ2-7, with D perhaps matching TRBD1 (6 bases). Trimming cost V 4 bases and J 4 bases, with 8 bases left between them. The CDR3 covers 12 residues. Germline loops: CDR1 MNHNS, CDR2 SASEGT. In nucleotides, the CDR3 is TGTGCCAGCAGTGTTAGGGGGTACGAGCAGTACGTC. It encodes CASSVRGYEQYV.

J is TRBJ1-4 and V is TRBV6-5; 10 nucleotides agree with TRBD1. The CDR3 runs to 15 residues. Germline loops: CDR1 MNHEY, CDR2 SVGAGI. The J segment lost 7 bases and the V segment lost 6 bases, leaving 8 bases of the junction unmatched. DNA for the CDR3: TGTGCCAGCAGGGAGCGGACAGGGGGGGTTGAAAAACTGTTTTTT. It yields the protein CASRERTGGVEKLFF.

The CDR3 DNA reads TGTGCCAGCAGCTTGGTGGGGAGGGAGCAGTTCTTC. Encoded protein: CASSLVGREQFF. This sequence joins TRBV5-6 and TRBJ2-1; D is possibly TRBD2 (6 bases). Per germline, CDR1 SGHDT and CDR2 YYEEEE. The CDR3 consists of 12 residues. Trimming cost V 0 bases and J 10 bases, with 8 bases left between them.

In this sample, this clone turned up a few times. This sequence joins TRBV10-2 and TRBJ1-1, with 7 bases lining up with TRBD1. After removal of 4 bases from V and 7 bases from J, the junction contained 6 bases not matched to a gene. Germline V lookup: CDR1 WSHSY, CDR2 SAAADI. This CDR3 is built from 13 residues. The CDR3: CASSVSGGGEAFF. The CDR3 region has the DNA TGCGCCAGCAGTGTGTCAGGGGGTGGTGAAGCTTTCTTT.

V and J are TRBV11-1 and TRBJ2-5; 8 nucleotides line up with TRBD2. CDR1 is SGHAT, CDR2 FQDESV, per germline (reference sequence). The CDR3 length is 16 residues. Unmatched junction bases numbered 13, after V lost 5 bases and J lost 5 bases. The CDR3 spells CASSRGGSKPLETQYF. The CDR3 bases are TGTGCCAGCAGCCGGGGGGGGTCAAAGCCTTTGGAGACCCAGTACTTC.

This clone was seen a few times. The V gene is TRBV9, the J gene TRBJ2-3, with D perhaps matching TRBD2 (6 bases). There are 15 residues in the CDR3. Germline values: CDR1 SGDLS, CDR2 YYNGEE. The V end lost 2 bases, the J end lost 1 base, and 11 bases lay between the germline ends. The CDR3 is CASSVGTQGTDTQYF. CDR3 DNA: TGTGCCAGCAGCGTCGGGACTCAGGGCACAGATACGCAGTATTTT.

J is TRBJ2-5 and V is TRBV11-2; TRBD1 agrees at 11 bases. CDR3 length equals 14 residues. CDR1 is SGHAT, CDR2 FQNNGV, per germline. The V and J ends lost 6 bases and 11 bases, in that order; junction bases with no gene match: 11. The CDR3 reads CASSSRTGGREQYF. The DNA for the CDR3 is TGTGCCAGCAGTTCTAGGACAGGGGGCCGGGAGCAGTACTTC.

The rearrangement links TRBV6-5 to TRBJ1-1; 8 bases align to TRBD1. The CDR3 length is 15 residues. The V segment lost 4 bases and the J segment 1 base; nucleotides outside the gene matches: 5. Germline assignment: CDR1 MNHEY and CDR2 SVGAGI. The CDR3 reads CASSSPGQGNTEAFF. CDR3 DNA sequence: TGTGCCAGCAGTTCGCCTGGACAGGGGAACACTGAAGCTTTCTTT.

This chain uses TRBV5-1 with TRBJ2-5, with 14 bases identical to TRBD2. The CDR3 runs 15 residues. CDR1 is SGHRS and CDR2 is YFSETQ in the germline V gene. Trimming took 4 bases from V and 6 from J; bases not matched to a gene: 5. This CDR3 reads CASSLGLAGVQTQYF. The CDR3 DNA is TGCGCCAGCAGCCTGGGACTAGCGGGAGTCCAGACCCAGTACTTC.

This chain connects TRBV2 to TRBJ2-2; no clear D gene. From germline, CDR1 is SNHLY and CDR2 FYNNEI. This CDR3 is built from 13 residues. V was shortened by 4 bases and J by 8 bases, with 11 bases between the two germline ends. This CDR3 is CASSVGRPGELFF. The CDR3 DNA is TGTGCCAGCAGTGTAGGCAGGCCGGGGGAGCTGTTTTTT.

The chain combines TRBV5-6 with TRBJ1-2; 10 bases fit TRBD1. V lost 5 bases and J lost 3; bases outside the gene matches: 4. The CDR3 consists of 14 residues. The germline V gene encodes CDR1 SGHDT and CDR2 YYEEEE. The CDR3 DNA follows: TGTGCCAGCAGTTCGGACAGGGGGGACTATGGCTACACCTTC. Its protein is CASSSDRGDYGYTF.

This clone was counted between two and nine times. This chain joins TRBV27 and TRBJ2-1, with D maybe TRBD1 (6 bases). The CDR3 is 16 residues long. V dropped 6 bases and J dropped 5 bases, with 20 bases sitting between them. Germline CDR1 MNHEY, CDR2 SMNVEV (reference sequence). The CDR3: CASSPLATGRDNEQFF. The CDR3 nucleotides are TGTGCCAGCAGCCCTTTAGCGACAGGTAGGGACAATGAGCAGTTCTTC.

V and J are TRBV7-3 and TRBJ2-1; 13 nucleotides align to TRBD2. This CDR3 comprises 17 residues. Germline CDR1 SGHTA, CDR2 FQGTGA. V lost 6 bases, J lost 6 bases, and 11 bases stayed unmatched. The CDR3 reads CASSRTSGSPLANEQFF. As DNA, the CDR3 is TGTGCCAGCAGTCGGACTAGCGGGAGCCCCCTCGCCAATGAGCAGTTCTTC.

The chain couples TRBV2 to TRBJ1-2; the D gene is possibly TRBD1 (5 bases). This CDR3 is 16 amino acids long. Trimming shortened V by 7 bases and J by 3 bases, and 21 bases separated the two germline ends. The germline gives CDR1 SNHLY, CDR2 FYNNEI. For the CDR3, the DNA is TGTGCCAGCAAAGGGGCCAGTGGCCCTCCTTACTATGGCTACACCTTC. Protein sequence: CASKGASGPPYYGYTF.

V gene TRBV7-9 combines with J gene TRBJ2-1, with 8 bases identical to TRBD1. V lost 4 bases and J lost 8; bases outside the gene matches: 13. The CDR3 extends over 16 amino acids. Germline V CDR1 and CDR2: SEHNR, FQNEAQ (reference sequence). The CDR3 nucleotides read TGTGCCAGCAGCTCCTGGGACAGGACTCTAGCACATGAGCAGTTCTTC. Amino acids: CASSSWDRTLAHEQFF.

This sequence joins TRBV28 and TRBJ1-1, with D uncertain. V shed 4 bases and J shed 8 bases, with 20 bases lying between them. The length of the CDR3 is 15 residues. Germline V gives CDR1 MDHEN, CDR2 SYDVKM. CDR3 in amino acids: CASSSHSGMLREAFF. DNA for the CDR3: TGTGCCAGCAGTTCCCACTCCGGAATGCTGAGGGAAGCTTTCTTT.